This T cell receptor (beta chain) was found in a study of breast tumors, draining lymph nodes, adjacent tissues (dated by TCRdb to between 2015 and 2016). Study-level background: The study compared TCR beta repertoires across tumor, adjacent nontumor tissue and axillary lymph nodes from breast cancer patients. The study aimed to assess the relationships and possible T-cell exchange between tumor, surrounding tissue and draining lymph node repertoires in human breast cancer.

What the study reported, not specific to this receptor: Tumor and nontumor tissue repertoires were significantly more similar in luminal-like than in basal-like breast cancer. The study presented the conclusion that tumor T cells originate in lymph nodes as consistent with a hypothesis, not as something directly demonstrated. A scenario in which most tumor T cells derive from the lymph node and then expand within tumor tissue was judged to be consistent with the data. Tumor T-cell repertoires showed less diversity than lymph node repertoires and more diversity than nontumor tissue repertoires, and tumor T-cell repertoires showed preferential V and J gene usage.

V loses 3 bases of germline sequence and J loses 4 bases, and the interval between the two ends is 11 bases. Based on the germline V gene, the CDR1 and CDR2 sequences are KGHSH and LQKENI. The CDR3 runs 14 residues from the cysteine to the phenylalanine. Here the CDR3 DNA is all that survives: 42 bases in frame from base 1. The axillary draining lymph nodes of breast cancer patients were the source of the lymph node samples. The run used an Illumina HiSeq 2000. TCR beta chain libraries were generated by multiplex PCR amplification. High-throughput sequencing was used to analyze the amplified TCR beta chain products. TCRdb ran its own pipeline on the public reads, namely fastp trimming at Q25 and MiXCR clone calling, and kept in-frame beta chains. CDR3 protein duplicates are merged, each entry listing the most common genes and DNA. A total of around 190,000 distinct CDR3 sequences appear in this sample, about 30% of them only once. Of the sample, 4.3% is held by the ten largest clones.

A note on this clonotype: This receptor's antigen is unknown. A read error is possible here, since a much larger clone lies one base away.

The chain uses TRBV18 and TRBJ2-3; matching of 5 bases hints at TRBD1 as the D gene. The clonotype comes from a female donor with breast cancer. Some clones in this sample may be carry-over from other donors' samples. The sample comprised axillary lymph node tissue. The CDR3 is CASSPDIVADTQYF. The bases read TGTGCCAGCTCACCGGACATAGTCGCAGATACGCAGTATTTT.